This T cell receptor beta chain was identified during a study of early T cells in non-severe SARS-CoV-2 infection. Looking at the study overall: The chains were unpaired, and the sequenced material was bulk RNA from unsorted whole blood.

General study findings and limits: Matching with VDJdb favored anti-spike CD8 responses (missing private and CD4 specificities).

Germline CDR1 reads MNHEY; CDR2 reads SVGEGT. Trimming stripped 6 bases from V and 0 bases from J, with 20 bases between. There are 18 residues in the CDR3. The table lists this clonotype with many counts. Its antigen is unidentified. The TCR library protocol attached unique molecular identifiers to the individual cDNA molecules. MiXCR was run by TCRdb on the 5' RACE reads, yielding one entry per CDR3 protein. The table lists around 50,000 distinct CDR3 sequences, 6.5% to 9.5% of them singletons. This chain uses TRBV6-2 or TRBV6-3 with TRBJ1-4, with D unresolved. Sequenced material: whole blood. This TCR came from an adult who was a healthcare worker with PCR-confirmed SARS-CoV-2 infection or an uninfected control (not recorded which). This chain's CDR3 is CASSPGRIGRPTNEKLFF. For the CDR3, the DNA is TGTGCCAGCAGCCCCGGACGGATCGGTCGTCCAACTAATGAAAAACTGTTTTTT.